A single sample is the source of the 32 T cell receptor beta chains below, sequenced in a study of blood T cell repertoires in COVID-19. Clones were read by immunoSEQ multiplex PCR, and TCRdb kept only the in-frame ones, dropping some. The sample carries some 500,000 clones, about 89% recorded once. Specimen: peripheral blood. The receptors derive from a woman aged 45 to 65 with COVID-19, enrolled during active disease.

Only a few counts were recorded for this clone. The chain joins TRBV29-1 to TRBJ1-2, with 7 nucleotides matching TRBD1. V dropped 0 bases and J dropped 8; count of bases not matched to a gene: 3. The CDR3 sequence is 12 residues long. The germline V gene has CDR1 SQVTM and CDR2 ANQGSEA. This CDR3 is CSVEDLGQGYTF. The CDR3 DNA reads as TGCAGCGTTGAAGATTTGGGACAGGGCTACACCTTC.

This chain joins TRBV7-6 and TRBJ1-6, with 8 nucleotides matching TRBD1. Germline V lookup: CDR1 SGHVS, CDR2 FNYEAQ. Trimming removed 4 bases from V and 4 bases from J; junction bases left unmatched: 15. The CDR3 runs 19 residues. CDR3: CASSSTLQQGGTYNSPLHF. The CDR3 nucleotides are TGTGCCAGCAGCTCGACTCTCCAACAGGGGGGAACGTATAATTCACCCCTCCACTTT.

V gene TRBV6-2 or TRBV6-3 combines with J gene TRBJ1-1; D is ambiguous. Trimming shortened V by 2 bases and J by 1 base, and 2 bases separated the two germline ends. The length of the CDR3 is 12 residues. Looked up from germline, CDR1 is MNHEY and CDR2 is SVGEGT. In DNA, the CDR3 is TGTGCCAGCAGTTACCAGAACACTGAAGCTTTCTTT. This translates into CASSYQNTEAFF.

The chain recombines TRBV28 with TRBJ2-7; 8 bases match TRBD1. The CDR3 spans 14 residues. Germline CDR1 and CDR2: MDHEN and SYDVKM. J lost 3 bases, V lost 5 bases, and 6 bases had no gene match. The CDR3 here is CASSLTGDGYEQYF. The DNA for the CDR3 is TGTGCCAGCAGTCTGACAGGGGACGGCTACGAGCAGTACTTC.

This rearrangement joins TRBV7-3 to TRBJ2-7, with a tentative D call TRBD1 (6 bases). This CDR3 contains 13 residues. V shed 5 bases and J shed 7 bases, with 15 bases lying between them. CDR1 and CDR2 from the germline V gene are SGHTA and FQGTGA. The CDR3 DNA is TGTGCCAGCAGCCCCCAGGGGTCTAGGGAGCAGTACTTC. Amino acids: CASSPQGSREQYF.

V usage is TRBV5-1 and J usage is TRBJ2-2; a weak D match, TRBD1 (5 bases). Germline CDR1 SGHRS, CDR2 YFSETQ. This CDR3 has 14 amino acids. Trimming removed 0 bases from V and 5 bases from J, with 8 bases in between. The CDR3 bases are TGCGCCAGCAGCTTGGAGGCAGGGACCGGGGAGCTGTTTTTT. This encodes CASSLEAGTGELFF.

The chain is built from TRBV4-1 and TRBJ2-7; D gene ambiguous. Germline lookup yields CDR1 MGHRA and CDR2 YSYEKL. The V end was cut by 1 base, the J end by 5 bases, with 12 bases between. This CDR3 has 14 amino acids. CDR3 sequence reads: CASSQGLGLDEQYF. The DNA for the CDR3 is TGCGCCAGCAGCCAAGGCCTAGGCCTGGACGAGCAGTACTTC.

V gene TRBV9 combines with J gene TRBJ2-2, with D possibly TRBD1 on 5 matching bases. V lost 4 bases to trimming and J lost 6 bases, with 13 bases between them. The CDR3 is 14 residues long. CDR1 is SGDLS, CDR2 YYNGEE, per germline. In DNA form, the CDR3 reads TGTGCCAGCAGCTCCAGGGTTGGGGCCGGGGAGCTGTTTTTT. It yields the protein CASSSRVGAGELFF.

CDR3 nucleotides: TGTGCCAGCAGTGAACAGGTCACAGATACGCAGTATTTT. This encodes CASSEQVTDTQYF. The chain recombines TRBV25-1 with TRBJ2-3, with D unclear. CDR1 MGHDK and CDR2 SYGVNS come from the germline V gene. The CDR3 covers 13 residues. Trimming removed 2 bases from V and 2 bases from J, with 5 bases in between.

The chain uses TRBV28 and TRBJ1-1; D is unclear. The CDR3 consists of 13 residues. V dropped 6 bases and J dropped 11 bases, with 19 bases sitting between them. CDR1 and CDR2 (germline): MDHEN, SYDVKM. The CDR3 region is CASSHQKASGAFF. The CDR3, as DNA: TGTGCCAGCAGCCATCAGAAGGCCTCCGGGGCTTTCTTT.

The chain combines TRBV24-1 with TRBJ1-2; 7 nucleotides align to TRBD1. V was pared by 5 bases and J by 2 bases, with 4 bases of the junction left unmatched. CDR1 is KGHDR and CDR2 is SFDVKD in the germline V gene. The CDR3 is 14 amino acids. CDR3 sequence: CATSGKGQNYGYTF. In DNA, the CDR3 is TGTGCCACCAGTGGAAAGGGACAGAACTATGGCTACACCTTC.

The V gene is TRBV2, the J gene TRBJ1-5; TRBD1 aligns across 10 bases. With V trimmed by 6 bases and J by 3 bases, 8 bases remained unmatched. The CDR3 contains 16 residues. Germline V gives CDR1 SNHLY, CDR2 FYNNEI. As DNA, the CDR3 is TGTGCCAGCAGCGCCGACAGGGGGCGGGCCAATCAGCCCCAGCATTTT. Residues: CASSADRGRANQPQHF.

The chain couples TRBV29-1 to TRBJ1-3; no firm D call. CDR3 length equals 13 residues. The germline V gene has CDR1 SQVTM and CDR2 ANQGSEA. V was shortened by 2 bases and J by 4 bases, with 9 bases between the two germline ends. The CDR3: CSVEPGSGNTIYF. The CDR3 DNA is TGCAGCGTTGAACCGGGGTCGGGAAACACCATATATTTT.

The gene calls are TRBV18 and TRBJ1-6, with D unresolved. CDR1 and CDR2 (germline): KGHSH, LQKENI. The CDR3 runs 14 residues. Between the trimmed V and J ends, which lost 3 bases and 8 bases, there was a span of 11 bases. Here the CDR3 reads CASSPNGDHSPLHF. CDR3 DNA sequence: TGTGCCAGCTCACCGAACGGGGATCATTCACCCCTCCACTTT.

The chain combines TRBV5-5 with TRBJ2-1; 9 nucleotides match TRBD1. Germline V gene data show CDR1 as SGHKS and CDR2 as YYEKEE (reference sequence). This CDR3 region has 16 residues. The V gene end was trimmed by 2 bases and the J gene end by 5 bases; junction bases not matched to a gene: 8. CDR3 in DNA: TGTGCCAGCAGCTTTTTTCTGCGACAGGGGGACAATGAGCAGTTCTTC. The encoded protein is CASSFFLRQGDNEQFF.

The CDR3 nucleotides read TGTGCCAGCAGCTTGGGCAGTCCGGGTCCAAATGAAAAACTGTTTTTT. Amino acids: CASSLGSPGPNEKLFF. This sequence joins TRBV5-4 and TRBJ1-4; D not certain. Germline assignment: CDR1 SGHNT and CDR2 YYREEE (reference sequence). Trimming took 0 bases from V and 5 from J, leaving 14 bases between them. The CDR3 consists of 16 residues.

The CDR3 here is CASMGTGQNQPQHF. The CDR3 nucleotides read TGTGCCAGCATGGGGACAGGGCAAAATCAGCCCCAGCATTTT. The rearrangement uses TRBV6-5 and TRBJ1-5; TRBD1 matches 9 bases. This CDR3 region has 14 residues. V shed 7 bases and J 4 bases; nucleotides not matched to a gene: 5. Germline V gives CDR1 MNHEY, CDR2 SVGAGI.

The chain uses TRBV20-1 and TRBJ2-3, with TRBD2 matching 8 bases. V lost 3 bases to trimming and J lost 2 bases; unmatched junction nucleotides: 7. The germline V gene has CDR1 DFQATT and CDR2 SNEGSKA (reference sequence). The CDR3 totals 15 residues. This chain's CDR3 is CSASPPGGATDTQYF. The CDR3 bases are TGCAGTGCTAGTCCCCCCGGGGGGGCCACAGATACGCAGTATTTT.

The rearrangement joins TRBV5-4 to TRBJ1-2; D is undetermined. The CDR3 has 12 amino acids. V was shortened by 4 bases and J by 7 bases, with 11 bases between the two germline ends. CDR1 SGHNT and CDR2 YYREEE come from the germline V gene (reference sequence). The CDR3 spells CASSRDISGYTF. CDR3 in DNA: TGTGCCAGCAGCCGGGATATCTCTGGCTACACCTTC. The full variable domain, completed using reference TRBV5-4 and TRBJ1-2, is ETGVTQSPTHLIKTRGQQVTLRCSSQSGHNTVSWYQQALGQGPQFIFQYYREEENGRGNFPPRFSGLQFPNYSSELNVNALELDDSALYLCASSRDISGYTFGSGTRLTVV.

The gene calls are TRBV6-1 and TRBJ2-7; 7 bases are shared with TRBD2. Per germline, CDR1 MNHNS and CDR2 SASEGT. The CDR3 has 16 residues. Germline trimming cut 2 bases from V and 5 bases from J; bases unmatched to any gene: 12. CDR3 sequence: CASSENPGLVGHEQYF. CDR3 DNA sequence: TGTGCCAGCAGTGAAAACCCCGGACTAGTAGGCCACGAGCAGTACTTC.

The chain is built from TRBV6-5 and TRBJ1-1, with 9 bases that match TRBD1. CDR1 is MNHEY and CDR2 is SVGAGI in the germline V gene. The CDR3 consists of 15 residues. The junction had 10 bases not matched to a gene; V was cut back by 7 bases and J by 4 bases. CDR3 protein: CASILQTGGSTEAFF. The CDR3 DNA reads TGTGCCAGCATTCTACAGACAGGGGGAAGCACTGAAGCTTTCTTT.

The rearrangement uses TRBV9 and TRBJ2-7, with TRBD1 matching over 7 bases. The CDR3 sequence is 15 residues long. The germline V gene encodes CDR1 SGDLS and CDR2 YYNGEE. The trim removed 3 bases at V and 3 bases at J, leaving 9 bases unmatched. CDR3: CASSAETGQVYEQYF. CDR3 coding DNA: TGTGCCAGCAGCGCGGAGACAGGGCAGGTCTACGAGCAGTACTTC.

Only one count was recorded for this clone. The CDR3 coding sequence is TGTGCCAGCAGCCCTACCACAACAGCTACTTATGGCTACACCTTC. It translates to CASSPTTTATYGYTF. V and J are TRBV5-6 and TRBJ1-2; the D is unclear. V lost 4 bases, J lost 5 bases, and 18 bases lay in between. The CDR3 is made up of 15 amino acids. CDR1 and CDR2 (germline): SGHDT, YYEEEE.

This rearrangement joins TRBV2 to TRBJ2-3, with D perhaps matching TRBD1 (5 bases). CDR1 is SNHLY and CDR2 is FYNNEI in the germline V gene. CDR3 length: 12 amino acids. Trimming left V 6 bases short and J 3 bases short, with 7 bases between. For the CDR3, the DNA is TGTGCCAGCAGGGGGCGAACAGATACGCAGTATTTT. Amino acid sequence: CASRGRTDTQYF.

The gene calls are TRBV19 and TRBJ2-3; TRBD1 matches 7 bases. CDR3 length: 17 amino acids. Germline lookup yields CDR1 LNHDA and CDR2 SQIVND (reference sequence). V shed 1 base and J 0 bases; nucleotides not matched to a gene: 7. Here the CDR3 reads CASSIAGTASSTDTQYF. The CDR3 bases are TGTGCCAGTAGTATAGCCGGGACAGCCTCTAGCACAGATACGCAGTATTTT.

This clone was observed a handful of times. J is TRBJ1-1 and V is TRBV6-5, with TRBD1 as a possible D gene (5 bases). Germline CDR1 and CDR2: MNHEY and SVGAGI. Trimming stripped 0 bases from V and 5 bases from J, with 13 bases between. The CDR3 length is 15 residues. The CDR3 loop is CASSYSKVGGTEAFF. DNA of the CDR3: TGTGCCAGCAGTTACTCGAAGGTGGGGGGTACTGAAGCTTTCTTT.

The genes are TRBV6-5 and TRBJ1-2, with 7 bases lining up with TRBD1. There are 14 residues in the CDR3. Germline values: CDR1 MNHEY, CDR2 SVGAGI. Germline trimming cut 6 bases from V and 6 bases from J; bases unmatched to any gene: 10. CDR3: CASRPTLTGHGYTF. In DNA form, the CDR3 reads TGTGCCAGCAGACCCACCCTGACAGGGCATGGCTACACCTTC.

This clone was found a few times. The same CDR3 also results from other DNA sequences found in this sample. The J gene is TRBJ1-6, the V gene TRBV5-1, with 8 bases lining up with TRBD1. The V and J ends lost 0 bases and 10 bases, in that order; junction bases with no gene match: 3. The CDR3 spans 14 residues. The germline gives CDR1 SGHRS, CDR2 YFSETQ. Written as DNA, the CDR3 is TGCGCCAGCAGCTTGGGTACAGGGGGATCACCCCTCCACTTT. Protein: CASSLGTGGSPLHF.

The chain has TRBV27 and TRBJ1-2; 11 bases align to TRBD1. This CDR3 has 15 residues. The V gene end was trimmed by 4 bases and the J gene end by 4 bases; junction bases not matched to a gene: 5. Germline V gene lookup returns CDR1 MNHEY and CDR2 SMNVEV (reference sequence). The CDR3 sequence is CASSSSGTGGYGYTF. In DNA form, the CDR3 reads TGTGCCAGCAGTTCGTCCGGGACAGGGGGCTATGGCTACACCTTC.

This clone was observed a single time. This sequence joins TRBV19 and TRBJ2-4; perhaps TRBD2 as D (5 bases). Looked up from germline, CDR1 is LNHDA and CDR2 is SQIVND (reference sequence). This CDR3 region has 14 residues. The V end was cut by 3 bases, the J end by 3 bases, with 9 bases between. CDR3 sequence: CASSIGRGKNIQYF. The CDR3 region has the DNA TGTGCCAGTAGTATCGGACGGGGCAAAAACATTCAGTACTTC.

The chain carries TRBV9 and TRBJ2-3; no reliable D call. Germline V gives CDR1 SGDLS, CDR2 YYNGEE. The V gene lost 3 bases and the J gene lost 0 bases, with 5 bases spanning the gap. The CDR3 covers 13 residues. CDR3: CASSETSTDTQYF. CDR3 nucleotide sequence: TGTGCCAGCAGCGAAACTAGCACAGATACGCAGTATTTT.

The genes are TRBV9 and TRBJ2-5; D might be TRBD2 (5 bases). Germline CDR1 and CDR2: SGDLS and YYNGEE. V was cut by 4 bases and J by 1 base, with 8 bases left in between. The CDR3 is 13 residues long. Here the CDR3 reads CASSYSVQETQYF. The CDR3 DNA reads as TGTGCCAGCAGCTATAGCGTCCAAGAGACCCAGTACTTC.